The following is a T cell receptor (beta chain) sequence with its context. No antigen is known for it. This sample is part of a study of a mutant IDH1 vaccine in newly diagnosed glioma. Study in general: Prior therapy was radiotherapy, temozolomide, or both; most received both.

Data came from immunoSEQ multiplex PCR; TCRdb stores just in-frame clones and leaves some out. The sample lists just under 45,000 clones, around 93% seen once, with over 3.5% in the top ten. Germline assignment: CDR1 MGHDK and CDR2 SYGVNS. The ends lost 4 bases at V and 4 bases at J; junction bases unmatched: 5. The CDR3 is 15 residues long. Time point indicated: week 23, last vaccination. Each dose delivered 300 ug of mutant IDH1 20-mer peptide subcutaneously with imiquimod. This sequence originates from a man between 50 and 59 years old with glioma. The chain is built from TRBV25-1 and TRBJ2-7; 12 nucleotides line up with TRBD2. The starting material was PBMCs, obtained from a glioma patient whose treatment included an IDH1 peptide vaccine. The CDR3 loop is CASSGTSGGRYEQYF. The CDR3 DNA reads TGTGCCAGCAGTGGCACTAGCGGGGGGCGGTACGAGCAGTACTTC.